This T cell receptor beta chain is from a study of somatic mutations in cytotoxic T cells in rheumatoid arthritis. The CDR3 length is 17 residues. Germline assignment: CDR1 MGHRA and CDR2 YSYEKL. V gave up 0 bases and J gave up 1 base, with 12 bases separating them. Separation of CD4+ and CD8+ cells was performed by positive magnetic bead selection, and purity was verified by flow cytometry. This clone was seen a few times. Antigen specificity is unknown. The table came from immunoSEQ multiplex PCR; TCRdb's copy has only in-frame clones and leaves some out. The table includes under 30,000 clones, just under 75% detected once. Findings and caveats of the study: It was in rheumatoid arthritis patients, but not in healthy controls, that CD8+ clonality increased with age.

This chain connects TRBV4-1 to TRBJ2-2, with D possibly TRBD2 on 5 matching bases. Sequencing input: CD8+ T cells sorted from blood. This TCR was recovered from a woman aged 18-29 years in good health. CDR3 amino acids: CASSQDLLRENTGELFF. The CDR3 DNA is TGCGCCAGCAGCCAAGACCTCCTACGGGAGAACACCGGGGAGCTGTTTTTT.